This passage covers 32 T cell receptor beta chains from one sample sequenced in a study of blood T cell repertoires in COVID-19. Clones were sequenced by immunoSEQ multiplex PCR, and TCRdb holds only the in-frame ones, with some missing. The sample yields approximately 240,000 clones, about 86% seen once. The sequenced sample consisted of peripheral blood. These receptor sequences come from a woman in her 30s who had recovered from COVID-19.

The CDR3 DNA reads as TGCAGTGCTAGTGGCGGGGGGGCCCGAGAGACCCAGTACTTC. Its protein product is CSASGGGARETQYF. This chain links TRBV20-1 with TRBJ2-5, with 9 bases identical to TRBD2. Germline V gene sequence: CDR1 DFQATT, CDR2 SNEGSKA (reference sequence). The junction had 6 bases not matched to a gene; V was cut back by 3 bases and J by 4 bases. CDR3 length: 14 amino acids.

Only a few counts were recorded for this clone. The chain uses TRBV2 and TRBJ1-1; D is perhaps TRBD1 (5 bases). The CDR3 sequence is 12 residues long. In germline, CDR1 is SNHLY, CDR2 FYNNEI. The germline V and J ends were trimmed by 7 bases and 6 bases, with 12 bases remaining between them. The CDR3 DNA follows: TGTGCCAGCACCCTGGGGGGGGCTGAAGCTTTCTTT. Translated: CASTLGGAEAFF. Supplemented by reference TRBV2 and TRBJ1-1, the full variable domain reads EPEVTQTPSHQVTQMGQEVILRCVPISNHLYFYWYRQILGQKVEFLVSFYNNEISEKSEIFDDQFSVERPDGSNFTLKIRSTKLEDSAMYFCASTLGGAEAFFGQGTRLTVV.

CDR3 nucleotides: TGCAGCGTTGATCGAAAGCCGACAGGGGAGGGCTACACCTTC. Protein product: CSVDRKPTGEGYTF. V is TRBV29-1 and J is TRBJ1-2; 8 bases are a match to TRBD1. From germline, CDR1 is SQVTM and CDR2 ANQGSEA. J gave up 8 bases and V 3 bases, and 11 bases lay outside the gene matches. The CDR3 runs to 14 residues.

This chain joins TRBV29-1 and TRBJ2-2, with 8 bases matching TRBD2. J lost 4 bases, V lost 4 bases, and 2 bases had no gene match. Germline-derived CDR1 and CDR2 are SQVTM and ANQGSEA. The CDR3 extends over 13 amino acids. The CDR3 reads CSVVAGGTGELFF. CDR3 bases: TGCAGCGTTGTGGCGGGGGGCACCGGGGAGCTGTTTTTT.

The chain is built from TRBV18 and TRBJ1-1; 11 nucleotides agree with TRBD1. CDR1 is KGHSH and CDR2 is LQKENI in the germline V gene. This CDR3 contains 15 residues. V shed 2 bases and J 5 bases; nucleotides not matched to a gene: 4. The CDR3 spells CASSPGQGASTEAFF. The CDR3 nucleotides are TGTGCCAGCTCACCAGGACAGGGGGCTTCTACTGAAGCTTTCTTT.

The J gene is TRBJ2-1, the V gene TRBV2, with D tentatively TRBD1 (5 bases). There are 13 residues in the CDR3. V lost 10 bases to trimming and J lost 4 bases, with 14 bases between them. Germline CDR1 and CDR2: SNHLY and FYNNEI. CDR3 sequence: CATDREQYNEQFF. The CDR3 coding sequence is TGTGCCACAGACAGAGAACAATACAATGAGCAGTTCTTC. Supplemented by reference TRBV2 and TRBJ2-1, the full variable domain reads EPEVTQTPSHQVTQMGQEVILRCVPISNHLYFYWYRQILGQKVEFLVSFYNNEISEKSEIFDDQFSVERPDGSNFTLKIRSTKLEDSAMYFCATDREQYNEQFFGPGTRLTVL.

The chain couples TRBV11-2 to TRBJ2-5; TRBD1 is a possible D gene (5 bases). Per the germline V gene, CDR1 is SGHAT and CDR2 is FQNNGV. This CDR3 is 16 amino acids long. The V and J ends lost 1 base and 5 bases respectively, with 17 bases between them. The CDR3 sequence is CASSLASTWGAETQYF. The CDR3, as DNA: TGTGCCAGCAGCTTAGCATCCACATGGGGCGCGGAGACCCAGTACTTC.

This clone was detected only once. V is TRBV19 and J is TRBJ1-1, with D uncertain. This CDR3 region has 14 residues. Trimming removed 3 bases at V and 4 bases at J, with 12 bases between. Germline CDR1 reads LNHDA; CDR2 reads SQIVND (reference sequence). CDR3 region: CASSIVSSGTEAFF. CDR3 coding DNA: TGTGCCAGTAGTATCGTAAGTAGCGGCACTGAAGCTTTCTTT.

The V and J genes are TRBV7-8 and TRBJ1-3, with 9 bases matching TRBD1. J gave up 5 bases and V 4 bases, and 6 bases lay outside the gene matches. In germline, CDR1 is SGHVS, CDR2 FQNEAQ. This CDR3 spans 15 amino acids. The CDR3: CASSSGQGRRNTIYF. The CDR3 DNA follows: TGTGCCAGCAGCTCGGGACAGGGTCGAAGAAACACCATATATTTT.

The rearrangement links TRBV11-3 to TRBJ2-1, with TRBD1 as a possible D gene (5 bases). The V and J ends lost 0 bases and 5 bases respectively, with 5 bases between them. The CDR3 spans 13 residues. The germline V gene has CDR1 SGHNT and CDR2 YENEEA. Written as DNA, the CDR3 is TGTGCCAGCAGCTTAGAGGACAACAATGAGCAGTTCTTC. Translating it yields CASSLEDNNEQFF.

The chain has TRBV6-6 and TRBJ1-2, with 7 bases matching TRBD1. V shed 5 bases, J shed 2 bases, and the junction held 14 bases outside the gene matches. Germline lookup yields CDR1 MNHNY and CDR2 SVGAGI (reference sequence). This CDR3 is 17 amino acids long. CDR3 sequence reads: CASSHRGRGKSNYGYTF. The CDR3 coding sequence is TGTGCCAGCAGTCACCGGGGCAGGGGGAAGAGCAACTATGGCTACACCTTC.

This clone was picked up one time. CDR3 residues: CASREAGGLTETQYF. DNA of the CDR3: TGCGCCAGCAGAGAAGCGGGGGGCCTTACGGAGACCCAGTACTTC. The chain recombines TRBV5-1 with TRBJ2-5, with 9 positions matching TRBD2. Germline CDR1 is SGHRS and CDR2 is YFSETQ. J was trimmed by 5 bases and V by 5 bases; bases with no gene match: 10. This CDR3 is built from 15 residues. Drawing the rest from reference TRBV5-1 and TRBJ2-5, the complete variable domain is KAGVTQTPRYLIKTRGQQVTLSCSPISGHRSVSWYQQTPGQGLQFLFEYFSETQRNKGNFPGRFSGRQFSNSRSEMNVSTLELGDSALYLCASREAGGLTETQYFGPGTRLLVL.

The chain employs TRBV3-1 (or the pseudogene TRBV3-2) and TRBJ1-2, with 10 bases lining up with TRBD1. The V gene's germline CDR1 is LGHDT and CDR2 YNNKEL (reference sequence). This CDR3 has 14 amino acids. V lost 4 bases, J lost 9 bases, and 8 bases stayed unmatched. This chain's CDR3 is CASSPWDRGDSYTF. The CDR3 DNA is TGTGCCAGCAGCCCCTGGGACAGGGGAGACAGCTACACCTTC.

This sequence joins TRBV18 and TRBJ1-1; maybe TRBD1 (5 bases). The germline V and J ends were trimmed by 9 bases and 0 bases, with 17 bases remaining between them. The CDR3 is 15 amino acids. Germline V gene lookup returns CDR1 KGHSH and CDR2 LQKENI. The CDR3 loop reads CASNDPTGLNTEAFF. CDR3 nucleotide sequence: TGTGCCAGTAACGATCCCACAGGACTGAACACTGAAGCTTTCTTT.

The chain combines TRBV5-6 with TRBJ2-3; TRBD2 aligns across 7 bases. V gave up 2 bases and J gave up 4 bases; unmatched junction bases: 10. The germline V gene has CDR1 SGHDT and CDR2 YYEEEE. The CDR3 is made up of 16 amino acids. In DNA, the CDR3 is TGTGCCAGCAGCTTTAATATCGGGGGGTCTTCAGATACGCAGTATTTT. Amino acids: CASSFNIGGSSDTQYF.

In its sample, this clone was seen once. The chain recombines TRBV7-9 with TRBJ2-1, with TRBD1 matching over 11 bases. The J segment lost 8 bases and the V segment lost 2 bases, leaving 5 bases of the junction unmatched. In germline, CDR1 is SEHNR, CDR2 FQNEAQ (reference sequence). The CDR3 is 15 amino acids. This CDR3 is CASSLLGTGGHEQFF. CDR3 sequence (DNA): TGTGCCAGCAGCTTACTCGGGACAGGGGGACATGAGCAGTTCTTC.

The chain joins TRBV19 to TRBJ2-3, with D tentatively TRBD2 (6 bases). CDR1 LNHDA and CDR2 SQIVND come from the germline V gene (reference sequence). This CDR3 comprises 16 residues. The V and J ends lost 1 base and 2 bases respectively, with 13 bases between them. The chain's CDR3 is CASSIGGVGFTDTQYF. Written as DNA, the CDR3 is TGTGCCAGTAGTATAGGCGGGGTTGGCTTCACAGATACGCAGTATTTT. The full variable domain, in which reference TRBV19 and TRBJ2-3 provide the parts outside the CDR3, is DGGITQSPKYLFRKEGQNVTLSCEQNLNHDAMYWYRQDPGQGLRLIYYSQIVNDFQKGDIAEGYSVSREKKESFPLTVTSAQKNPTAFYLCASSIGGVGFTDTQYFGPGTRLTVL.

The chain recombines TRBV6-1 with TRBJ2-5, with 10 bases identical to TRBD2. CDR3 size: 14 residues. The ends lost 6 bases at V and 7 bases at J; junction bases unmatched: 8. Germline CDR1 and CDR2: MNHNS and SASEGT. The DNA of the CDR3 is TGTGCCAGCAGCACCCTAGCGGGGGAGGGGACCCAGTACTTC. Translated, it gives CASSTLAGEGTQYF.

This clone occurred a few times. The V gene is TRBV5-4, the J gene TRBJ2-2; D gene uncertain. There are 16 residues in the CDR3. Germline V gene sequence: CDR1 SGHNT, CDR2 YYREEE (reference sequence). V lost 0 bases and J 0 bases, leaving 9 bases between the germline ends. The CDR3: CASSLAPVANTGELFF. For the CDR3, the DNA is TGTGCCAGCAGCTTGGCCCCAGTGGCGAACACCGGGGAGCTGTTTTTT.

The CDR3 protein is CASRNRQGISNQPQHF. In nucleotides, the CDR3 is TGTGCCAGTAGGAATCGACAGGGGATTAGCAATCAGCCCCAGCATTTT. This chain uses TRBV19 with TRBJ1-5; 8 nucleotides line up with TRBD1. V dropped 6 bases and J dropped 0; count of bases not matched to a gene: 7. CDR3 length: 16 amino acids. The germline V gene has CDR1 LNHDA and CDR2 SQIVND (reference sequence).

CDR3 coding DNA: TGTGCCAGCAGTGAAGGCGTATACTCCTCCTACGAGCAGTACTTC. Translating it yields CASSEGVYSSYEQYF. This chain links TRBV6-1 with TRBJ2-7; D call uncertain. CDR1 and CDR2 (germline): MNHNS, SASEGT. V gave up 1 base and J gave up 0 bases, with 10 bases separating them. CDR3 length: 15 residues.

The rearrangement joins TRBV7-3 to TRBJ2-5; 8 nucleotides line up with TRBD1. Germline loops: CDR1 SGHTA, CDR2 FQGTGA. The CDR3 is 13 amino acids. The J segment lost 3 bases and the V segment lost 5 bases, leaving 2 bases of the junction unmatched. The CDR3 loop reads CASSPTGEETQYF. CDR3 coding DNA: TGTGCCAGCAGCCCGACAGGGGAAGAGACCCAGTACTTC.

This sequence joins TRBV4-1 and TRBJ2-3, with 9 nucleotides matching TRBD1. CDR3 size: 14 residues. Germline V lookup: CDR1 MGHRA, CDR2 YSYEKL. V lost 7 bases, J lost 5 bases, and 7 bases stayed unmatched. The CDR3 here is CASIIGTGKDTQYF. The DNA for the CDR3 is TGCGCCAGCATTATTGGGACAGGGAAAGATACGCAGTATTTT.

This chain joins TRBV7-9 and TRBJ2-1, with 9 nucleotides matching TRBD2. Germline V gene sequence: CDR1 SEHNR, CDR2 FQNEAQ (reference sequence). The CDR3 loop spans 16 amino acids. V dropped 0 bases and J dropped 2; count of bases not matched to a gene: 2. The CDR3 nucleotides read TGTGCCAGCAGCTTAGCCTTAGCGGGGGCCTACAATGAGCAGTTCTTC. Translating it yields CASSLALAGAYNEQFF.

The chain carries TRBV7-2 and TRBJ1-2, with D possibly being TRBD1 (5 bases). The CDR3 length is 14 residues. Trimming shortened V by 2 bases and J by 8 bases, and 15 bases separated the two germline ends. Germline CDR1 and CDR2: SGHTA and FQGNSA. Written as DNA, the CDR3 is TGTGCCAGCAGCTTATTGCGGGGCGGGGAGGGCTACACCTTC. Residues: CASSLLRGGEGYTF.

The rearrangement uses TRBV7-9 and TRBJ2-6, with D possibly matching TRBD1 (6 bases). Germline CDR1 is SEHNR and CDR2 is FQNEAQ (reference sequence). Trimming removed 4 bases at V and 8 bases at J, with 21 bases between. This CDR3 is 17 amino acids long. CDR3 sequence reads: CASSSPKRTVASNVLTF. The CDR3, as DNA: TGTGCCAGCAGCTCACCCAAGAGGACAGTCGCCTCCAACGTCCTGACTTTC. The complete variable domain, with remaining parts taken from reference TRBV7-9 and TRBJ2-6, reads DTGVSQNPRHKITKRGQNVTFRCDPISEHNRLYWYRQTLGQGPEFLTYFQNEAQLEKSRLLSDRFSAERPKGSFSTLEIQRTEQGDSAMYLCASSSPKRTVASNVLTFGAGSRLTVL.

The chain combines TRBV5-4 with TRBJ1-3, with 9 bases fitting TRBD1. The V segment lost 4 bases and the J segment 3 bases; nucleotides outside the gene matches: 2. The germline V gene encodes CDR1 SGHNT and CDR2 YYREEE (reference sequence). The CDR3 totals 14 residues. CDR3 sequence reads: CASSETGGGNTIYF. CDR3 coding DNA: TGTGCCAGCAGCGAGACAGGGGGTGGAAACACCATATATTTT.

V and J are TRBV5-4 and TRBJ2-6; 7 bases agree with TRBD1. The CDR3 sequence is 17 residues long. Germline V gene sequence: CDR1 SGHNT, CDR2 YYREEE (reference sequence). The trim removed 4 bases at V and 0 bases at J, leaving 7 bases unmatched. The CDR3 coding sequence is TGTGCCAGCAGCGACGGGACAGCGCGCTCTGGGGCCAACGTCCTGACTTTC. Encoded protein: CASSDGTARSGANVLTF.

V is TRBV12-3 or TRBV12-4 and J is TRBJ2-1; 7 nucleotides match TRBD1. The CDR3 consists of 13 residues. J gave up 6 bases and V 9 bases, and 8 bases lay outside the gene matches. Here the CDR3 reads CASLVAGGNEQFF. The CDR3 DNA reads TGTGCCAGTCTTGTGGCAGGGGGCAATGAGCAGTTCTTC.

The chain has TRBV6-2 or TRBV6-3 and TRBJ2-7; 11 nucleotides align to TRBD2. The CDR3 is made up of 15 amino acids. Germline V CDR1 and CDR2: MNHEY, SVGEGT. The ends lost 5 bases at V and 0 bases at J; junction bases unmatched: 3. The CDR3 spells CASSHSGGASYEQYF. The CDR3 bases are TGTGCCAGCAGTCATAGCGGGGGGGCCTCCTACGAGCAGTACTTC.

This clone was picked up one time. The chain has TRBV29-1 and TRBJ1-2, with D possibly matching TRBD1 (6 bases). V was clipped by 4 bases and J by 9 bases, with 18 bases between them. The germline gives CDR1 SQVTM, CDR2 ANQGSEA. The CDR3 totals 13 residues. The CDR3 nucleotides read TGCAGCGTTGTACCTGTGGGGGCGCGTAGCTACACCTTC. Protein: CSVVPVGARSYTF.

V gene TRBV19 combines with J gene TRBJ2-1, with 9 bases that match TRBD1. Germline loops: CDR1 LNHDA, CDR2 SQIVND (reference sequence). With 6 bases clipped from V and 8 bases from J, the junction kept 11 bases outside the gene matches. The CDR3 is 15 amino acids. CDR3 protein: CASRATGTGPDEQFF. CDR3 nucleotide sequence: TGTGCCAGTAGGGCGACCGGGACAGGGCCCGATGAGCAGTTCTTC.